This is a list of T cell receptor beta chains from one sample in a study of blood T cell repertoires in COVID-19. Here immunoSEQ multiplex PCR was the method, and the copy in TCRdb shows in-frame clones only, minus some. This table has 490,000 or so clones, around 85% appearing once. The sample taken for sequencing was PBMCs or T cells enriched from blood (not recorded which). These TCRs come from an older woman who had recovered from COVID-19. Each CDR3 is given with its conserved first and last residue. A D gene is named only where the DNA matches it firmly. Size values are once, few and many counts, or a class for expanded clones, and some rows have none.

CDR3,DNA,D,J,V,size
CASSLGQLNTEAFF,TGTGCCAGCAGCCTGGGACAGTTAAACACTGAAGCTTTCTTT,TRBD1,TRBJ1-1,TRBV7-9,NA
CASSYSIGDSESRSYGYTF,TGTGCCAGCAGTTATTCTATCGGGGACAGCGAGTCTCGGAGCTATGGCTACACCTTC,TRBD1,TRBJ1-2,TRBV6-2/TRBV6-3,once
CASSERGGTEAFF,TGCGCCAGCAGTGAGAGGGGAGGGACTGAAGCTTTCTTT,NA,TRBJ1-1,TRBV10-1,few
CASSRYGGTDTQYF,TGCGCCAGCAGCCGATACGGGGGCACAGATACGCAGTATTTT,NA,TRBJ2-3,TRBV5-1,NA
CASSETSGGAGEQFF,TGCGCCAGCAGCGAGACTAGCGGGGGGGCAGGAGAGCAGTTCTTC,TRBD2,TRBJ2-1,TRBV5-1,NA
CASTLQGKGGNQPQHF,TGTGCCAGCACCTTACAGGGCAAAGGGGGCAATCAGCCCCAGCATTTT,NA,TRBJ1-5,TRBV28,NA
CASSQGWTAFNEKLFF,TGTGCCAGCAGCCAAGGGTGGACAGCCTTTAATGAAAAACTGTTTTTT,NA,TRBJ1-4,TRBV4-2,once
CASSNPGTPYGYTF,TGTGCCAGCAGCAATCCCGGGACACCTTATGGCTACACCTTC,NA,TRBJ1-2,TRBV27,NA
CSVEGAVTEAFF,TGCAGCGTAGAGGGGGCGGTCACTGAAGCTTTCTTT,TRBD1,TRBJ1-1,TRBV29-1,NA
CASSQDPGQLVNTEAFF,TGCGCCAGCAGCCAAGACCCGGGACAGTTAGTTAACACTGAAGCTTTCTTT,TRBD1,TRBJ1-1,TRBV4-1,NA
CASSWDSSTNEKLFF,TGTGCCAGCAGCTGGGACAGCTCAACTAATGAAAAACTGTTTTTT,TRBD1,TRBJ1-4,TRBV7-9,NA
CASSSLRTGGNTIYF,TGTGCCAGCAGCTCCCTACGAACGGGGGGAAACACCATATATTTT,NA,TRBJ1-3,TRBV5-8,NA
CASSEVGAYIGELFF,TGTGCCAGCAGTGAAGTGGGGGCGTATATCGGGGAGCTGTTTTTT,NA,TRBJ2-2,TRBV2,NA
CASSQETGQETQYF,TGTGCCAGCAGCCAAGAAACTGGCCAAGAGACCCAGTACTTC,NA,TRBJ2-5,TRBV3-1/TRBV3-2,NA
CASSYLITGTGNTEAFF,TGTGCCAGCAGTTACCTTATCACCGGGACAGGTAACACTGAAGCTTTCTTT,TRBD1,TRBJ1-1,TRBV6-2/TRBV6-3,NA
CATSDQTSWTGELFF,TGTGCCACCAGTGATCAGACTAGCTGGACCGGGGAGCTGTTTTTT,TRBD2,TRBJ2-2,TRBV24-1,NA
CATSDTGQHTDTQYF,TGTGCCACCAGTGACACGGGACAGCACACAGATACGCAGTATTTT,TRBD1,TRBJ2-3,TRBV24-1,NA
CASSWTANYGYTF,TGTGCCAGCAGTTGGACAGCTAACTATGGCTACACCTTC,NA,TRBJ1-2,TRBV6-5,NA
CASLPGSGEKLFF,TGTGCCAGCCTTCCCGGATCAGGTGAAAAACTGTTTTTT,NA,TRBJ1-4,TRBV2,NA
CASSLGGGSGNTIYF,TGTGCCAGCAGCCTAGGGGGCGGCTCTGGAAACACCATATATTTT,TRBD1,TRBJ1-3,TRBV3-1/TRBV3-2,once
CASSLKPAGEQFF,TGCGCCAGCAGCTTGAAACCGGCGGGTGAGCAGTTCTTC,NA,TRBJ2-1,TRBV5-1,NA